Listed here is a single T cell receptor (beta chain). What it recognizes is unknown. Extraction and reverse transcription of RNA yielded cDNA as the sequencing template. Libraries were prepared by immunoSEQ multiplex PCR; TCRdb keeps only in-frame clonotypes and omits some of them. The sample lists roughly 200,000 clones; 45% to 65% were seen once. The data derive from a study of CD8+ T cells in alopecia areata. Treatment specified: oral pan-JAK inhibitor, 5-10 mg twice daily. CDR1 and CDR2 (germline): SNHLY, FYNNEI. V was cut by 10 bases and J by 8 bases, with 22 bases left in between. This CDR3 comprises 14 residues. Study outcomes and limitations: Researchers say the link of baseline CD8+ expansion to response remains uncertain, with one nonresponder.

The receptor was isolated from a human donor with alopecia areata. V and J are TRBV2 and TRBJ2-3; perhaps TRBD2 as D (6 bases). The sequencing used CD4+ T cells sorted from blood, collected at week 4, from a patient treated with tofacitinib. The DNA for the CDR3 is TGTGCCACCTCAGAGGCAGGGAGGAGGGGTACGCAGTATTTT. As protein: CATSEAGRRGTQYF.